This T cell receptor (beta chain) was identified in a study of Ad26.COV2.S vaccination and SARS-CoV-2 variants. Study details: It was the COV1001 Ad26.COV2.S trial arm that included the donor.

Treatment described: about 20 received Ad26.COV2.S at low or high dose, single or two shots; 5 received placebo; per-sample allocation not given. On day 63 after the first injection, vaccine and placebo recipients gave samples. Generated by immunoSEQ multiplex PCR, the TCRdb table keeps only in-frame clones and is missing some. The sample holds hundreds of thousands of clones, 80% to 90% seen once. This CDR3 contains 15 residues. The receptor was derived from a person between 18 and 65 years old who received the Ad26.COV2.S COVID-19 vaccine or a placebo. Sequenced here: peripheral blood, sampled in a trial of Ad26.COV2.S vaccine versus placebo. The chain is built from TRBV21-1 and TRBJ2-7; the D call TRBD1 from the table was never checked on the DNA. TRBV21-1 is shown as a pseudogene. CDR3 amino acids: CASSNWTGVSSEQYF. The CDR3 coding sequence is TGTGCCAGCAGCAACTGGACAGGGGTCAGCTCCGAGCAGTACTTC.